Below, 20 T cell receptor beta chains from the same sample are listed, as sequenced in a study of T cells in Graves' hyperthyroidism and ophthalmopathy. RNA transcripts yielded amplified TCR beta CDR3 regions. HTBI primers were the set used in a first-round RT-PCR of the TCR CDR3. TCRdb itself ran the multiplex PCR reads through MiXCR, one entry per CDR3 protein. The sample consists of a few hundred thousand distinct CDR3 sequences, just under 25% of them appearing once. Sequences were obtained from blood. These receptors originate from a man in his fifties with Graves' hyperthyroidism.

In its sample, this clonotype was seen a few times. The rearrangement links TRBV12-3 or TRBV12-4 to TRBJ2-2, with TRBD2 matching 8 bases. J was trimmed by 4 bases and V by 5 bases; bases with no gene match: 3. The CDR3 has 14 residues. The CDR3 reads CASSDGRATGELFF. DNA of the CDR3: TGTGCCAGCAGTGACGGGAGGGCCACCGGGGAGCTGTTTTTT.

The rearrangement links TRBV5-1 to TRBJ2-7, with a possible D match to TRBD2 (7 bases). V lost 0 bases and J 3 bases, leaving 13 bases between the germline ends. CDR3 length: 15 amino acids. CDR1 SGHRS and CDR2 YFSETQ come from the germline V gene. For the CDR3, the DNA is TGCGCCAGCAGCTTGGACGGGGGGCCCTACTACGAGCAGTACTTC. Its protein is CASSLDGGPYYEQYF. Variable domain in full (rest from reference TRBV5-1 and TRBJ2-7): KAGVTQTPRYLIKTRGQQVTLSCSPISGHRSVSWYQQTPGQGLQFLFEYFSETQRNKGNFPGRFSGRQFSNSRSEMNVSTLELGDSALYLCASSLDGGPYYEQYFGPGTRLTVT.

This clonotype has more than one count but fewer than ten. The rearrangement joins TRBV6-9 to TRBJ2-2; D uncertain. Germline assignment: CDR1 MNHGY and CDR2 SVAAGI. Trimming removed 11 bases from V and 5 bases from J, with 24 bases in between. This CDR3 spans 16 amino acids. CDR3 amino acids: CARKLAEIRITGELFF. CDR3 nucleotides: TGTGCCCGCAAACTCGCGGAAATCAGGATTACCGGGGAGCTGTTTTTT.

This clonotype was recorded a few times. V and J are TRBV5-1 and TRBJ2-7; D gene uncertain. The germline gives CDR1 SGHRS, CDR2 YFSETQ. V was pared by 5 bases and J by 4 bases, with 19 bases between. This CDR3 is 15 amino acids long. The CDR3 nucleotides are TGCGCCAGCAGGGCTGACATACCCGCCATATACGAGCAGTACTTC. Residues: CASRADIPAIYEQYF.

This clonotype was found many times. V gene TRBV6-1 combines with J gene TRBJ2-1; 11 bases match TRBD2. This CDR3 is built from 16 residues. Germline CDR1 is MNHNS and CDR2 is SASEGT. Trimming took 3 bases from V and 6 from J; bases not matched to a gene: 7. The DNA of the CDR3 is TGTGCCAGCAGTGACCTAGCGGGAGGACTCGTCAATGAGCAGTTCTTC. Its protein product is CASSDLAGGLVNEQFF.

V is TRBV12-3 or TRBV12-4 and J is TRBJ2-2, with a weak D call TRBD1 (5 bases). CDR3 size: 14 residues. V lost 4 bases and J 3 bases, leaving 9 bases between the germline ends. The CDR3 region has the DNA TGTGCCAGCAGTTACCTAGGGGACACCGGGGAGCTGTTTTTT. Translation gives CASSYLGDTGELFF.

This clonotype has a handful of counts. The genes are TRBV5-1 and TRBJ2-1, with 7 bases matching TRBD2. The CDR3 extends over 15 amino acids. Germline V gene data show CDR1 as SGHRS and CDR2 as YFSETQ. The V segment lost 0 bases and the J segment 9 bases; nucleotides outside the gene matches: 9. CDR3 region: CASSLEVRGGGEQFF. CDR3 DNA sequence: TGCGCCAGCAGCTTGGAGGTGAGGGGCGGGGGTGAGCAGTTCTTC.

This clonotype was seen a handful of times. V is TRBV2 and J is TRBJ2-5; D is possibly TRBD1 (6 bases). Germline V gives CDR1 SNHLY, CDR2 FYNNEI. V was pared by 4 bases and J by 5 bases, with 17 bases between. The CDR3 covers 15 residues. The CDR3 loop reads CASSGSRGSSETQYF. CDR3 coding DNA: TGTGCCAGCAGTGGCTCTAGGGGGAGCTCGGAGACCCAGTACTTC.

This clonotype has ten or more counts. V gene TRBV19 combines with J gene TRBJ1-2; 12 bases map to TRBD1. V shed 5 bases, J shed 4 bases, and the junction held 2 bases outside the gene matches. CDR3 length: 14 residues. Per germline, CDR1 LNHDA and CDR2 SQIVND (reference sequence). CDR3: CASSGTGGSYGYTF. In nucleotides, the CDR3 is TGTGCCAGTAGTGGGACAGGGGGCAGCTATGGCTACACCTTC.

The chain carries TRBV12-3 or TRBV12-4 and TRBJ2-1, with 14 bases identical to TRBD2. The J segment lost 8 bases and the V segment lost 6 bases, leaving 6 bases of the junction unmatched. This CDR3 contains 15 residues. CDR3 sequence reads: CASRPPGLAGDEQFF. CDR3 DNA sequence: TGTGCCAGCAGGCCCCCGGGACTAGCGGGAGATGAGCAGTTCTTC.

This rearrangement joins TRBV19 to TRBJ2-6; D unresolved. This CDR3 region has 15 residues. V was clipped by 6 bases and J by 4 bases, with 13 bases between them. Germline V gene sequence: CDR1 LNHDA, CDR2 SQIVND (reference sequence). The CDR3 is CASRLVVSGANVLTF. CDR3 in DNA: TGTGCCAGTAGATTAGTTGTCTCCGGGGCCAACGTCCTGACTTTC.

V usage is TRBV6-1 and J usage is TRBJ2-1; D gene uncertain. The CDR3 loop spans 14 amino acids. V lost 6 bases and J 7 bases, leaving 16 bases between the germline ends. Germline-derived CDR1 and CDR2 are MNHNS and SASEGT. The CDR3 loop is CASRQLIVGNEQFF. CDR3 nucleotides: TGTGCCAGCAGGCAACTAATCGTCGGGAATGAGCAGTTCTTC.

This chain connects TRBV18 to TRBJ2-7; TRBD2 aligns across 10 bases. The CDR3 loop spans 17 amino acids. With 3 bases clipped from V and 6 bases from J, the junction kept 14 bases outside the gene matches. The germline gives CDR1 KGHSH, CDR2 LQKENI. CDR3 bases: TGTGCCAGCTCACCCATTCCCGGGACTAGCGTTCTGAGCGAGCAGTACTTC. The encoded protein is CASSPIPGTSVLSEQYF.

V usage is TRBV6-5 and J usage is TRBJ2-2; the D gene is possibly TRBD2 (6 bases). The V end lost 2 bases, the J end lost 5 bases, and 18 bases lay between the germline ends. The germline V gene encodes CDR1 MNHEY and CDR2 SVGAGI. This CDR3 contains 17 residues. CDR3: CASSYIPGLLETGELFF. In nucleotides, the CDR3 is TGTGCCAGCAGTTACATCCCGGGACTTCTTGAGACCGGGGAGCTGTTTTTT.

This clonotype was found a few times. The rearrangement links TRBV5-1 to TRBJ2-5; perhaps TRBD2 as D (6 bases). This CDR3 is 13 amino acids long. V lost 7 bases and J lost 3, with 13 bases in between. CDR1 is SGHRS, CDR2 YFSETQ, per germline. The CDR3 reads CASGRGIEETQYF. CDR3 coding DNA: TGCGCCAGCGGACGGGGGATTGAAGAGACCCAGTACTTC.

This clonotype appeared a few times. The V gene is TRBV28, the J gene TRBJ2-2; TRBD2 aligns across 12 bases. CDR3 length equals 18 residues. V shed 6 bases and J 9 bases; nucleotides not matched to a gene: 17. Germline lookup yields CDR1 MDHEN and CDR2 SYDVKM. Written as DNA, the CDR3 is TGTGCCAGCAGCGATTTTACAGGACTAGCGGGATCGGACTGGGAGCTGTTTTTT. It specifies CASSDFTGLAGSDWELFF.

In DNA form, the CDR3 reads TGTGCCAGCAGACGACGGGGCTCCTATAATTCACCCCTCCACTTT. Translation gives CASRRRGSYNSPLHF. The chain links TRBV12-3 or TRBV12-4 to TRBJ1-6; D gene uncertain. This CDR3 is 15 amino acids long. V was clipped by 6 bases and J by 0 bases, with 9 bases between them.

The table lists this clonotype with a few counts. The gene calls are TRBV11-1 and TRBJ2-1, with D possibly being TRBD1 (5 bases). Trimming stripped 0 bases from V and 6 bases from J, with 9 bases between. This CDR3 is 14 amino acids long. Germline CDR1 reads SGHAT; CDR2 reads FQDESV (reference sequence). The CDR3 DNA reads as TGTGCCAGCAGCTTAGCAGGACAACTCAATGAGCAGTTCTTC. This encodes CASSLAGQLNEQFF.

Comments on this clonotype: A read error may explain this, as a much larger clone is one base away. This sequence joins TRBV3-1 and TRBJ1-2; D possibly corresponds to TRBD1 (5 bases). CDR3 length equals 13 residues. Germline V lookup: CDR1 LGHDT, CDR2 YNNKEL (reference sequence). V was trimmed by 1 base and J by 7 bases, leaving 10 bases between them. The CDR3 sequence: CASSQGDSGGYTF. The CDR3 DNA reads TGTGCCAGCAGCCAAGGGGACTCCGGTGGCTACACCTTC. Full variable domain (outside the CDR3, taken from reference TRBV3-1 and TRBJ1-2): DTAVSQTPKYLVTQMGNDKSIKCEQNLGHDTMYWYKQDSKKFLKIMFSYNNKELIINETVPNRFSPKSPDKAHLNLHINSLELGDSAVYFCASSQGDSGGYTFGSGTRLTVV.

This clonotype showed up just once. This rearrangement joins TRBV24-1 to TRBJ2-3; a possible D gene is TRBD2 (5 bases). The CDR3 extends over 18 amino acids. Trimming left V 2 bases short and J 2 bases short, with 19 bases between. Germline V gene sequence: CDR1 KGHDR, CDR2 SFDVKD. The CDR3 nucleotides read TGTGCCACCAGTGATTCACCTAGCACCCAGCGGATCACAGATACGCAGTATTTT. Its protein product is CATSDSPSTQRITDTQYF.